This is a list of T cell receptor beta chains from one sample in a study of shared clonotypes between healthy human individuals. Produced via immunoSEQ multiplex PCR; TCRdb's table is partial and in-frame only. The table has about 2 million clones, approximately 95% seen once. What was sequenced was naive CD8+ T cells sorted from blood. The source of these receptors is a man aged 18 to 29 in good health. Each CDR3 is given with its conserved first and last residue. The order of the fields is D gene, V gene, J gene, CDR3 protein, CDR3 DNA. D genes are given only for firm matches.

>-|TRBV10-2|TRBJ1-2
CASSEVIENYGYTF
TGCGCCAGCAGTGAGGTCATTGAGAACTATGGCTACACCTTC
>-|TRBV27|TRBJ2-3
CASSPLMGPDTQYF
TGTGCCAGCAGTCCCCTAATGGGGCCAGATACGCAGTATTTT
>-|TRBV6-5|TRBJ1-6
CASREESLINSPLHF
TGTGCCAGCAGGGAGGAGAGTCTGATTAATTCACCCCTCCACTTT
>-|TRBV29-1|TRBJ2-7
CSVSLGTYEQYF
TGCAGCGTTTCGCTCGGGACCTACGAGCAGTACTTC
>-|TRBV4-3|TRBJ2-7
CASTRGVRRDPSSYEQYF
TGCGCCAGCACCAGGGGGGTGAGGCGCGACCCTTCATCCTACGAGCAGTACTTC
>TRBD1|TRBV9|TRBJ1-6
CASSSQGTGTSPLHF
TGTGCCAGCAGCTCCCAGGGGACAGGGACGTCACCCCTCCACTTT
>-|TRBV25-1|TRBJ2-5
CASSDGNQETQYF
TGTGCCAGCAGTGACGGCAACCAAGAGACCCAGTACTTC
>-|TRBV30|TRBJ2-1
CAWSGGSDNEQFF
TGTGCCTGGAGTGGTGGGTCGGACAATGAGCAGTTCTTC
>-|TRBV27|TRBJ2-2
CASSWQTAGELFF
TGTGCCAGCAGTTGGCAGACCGCTGGGGAGCTGTTTTTT
>-|TRBV7-9|TRBJ2-1
CASSLGPANEQFF
TGTGCCAGCAGCTTAGGGCCCGCCAATGAGCAGTTCTTC
>-|TRBV4-3|TRBJ1-1
CASSQDWAGRAFF
TGCGCCAGCAGCCAAGATTGGGCAGGGCGAGCTTTCTTT
>-|TRBV6-5|TRBJ2-7
CASSYYAGDEQYF
TGTGCCAGCAGTTACTACGCAGGGGACGAGCAGTACTTC
>-|TRBV10-2|TRBJ1-3
CASRLSQEGTGNTIYF
TGCGCCAGCAGACTGAGTCAGGAAGGAACTGGAAACACCATATATTTT
>TRBD1|TRBV4-1|TRBJ1-4
CASSQDPGQGETNEKLFF
TGCGCCAGCAGCCAAGACCCGGGACAGGGGGAAACTAATGAAAAACTGTTTTTT
>-|TRBV27|TRBJ2-5
CASKGDGTQYF
TGTGCCAGCAAGGGGGATGGAACCCAGTACTTC
>-|TRBV5-1|TRBJ2-7
CASTGGYEQYF
TGCGCCAGCACCGGGGGTTACGAGCAGTACTTC
>TRBD1|TRBV19|TRBJ2-1
CASSPPGQSYNEQFF
TGTGCCAGTAGCCCACCGGGACAGTCTTACAATGAGCAGTTCTTC
>-|TRBV5-4|TRBJ2-3
CASSGVWGAGDTQYF
TGTGCCAGCAGCGGGGTGTGGGGGGCCGGGGATACGCAGTATTTT
>TRBD1|TRBV15|TRBJ1-5
CATSSNRTGSNQPQHF
TGTGCCACCAGCTCAAATCGGACAGGGAGCAATCAGCCCCAGCATTTT
>TRBD2|TRBV9|TRBJ2-2
CASSLKTGLMDTGELFF
TGTGCCAGCAGCCTAAAGACGGGACTAATGGACACCGGGGAGCTGTTTTTT
>TRBD2|TRBV19|TRBJ2-6
CASSIPGGSGANVLTF
TGTGCCAGTAGTATACCGGGAGGCTCTGGGGCCAACGTCCTGACTTTC
>-|TRBV30|TRBJ1-1
CGASVGGRAFF
TGTGGGGCCTCTGTGGGGGGTAGAGCTTTCTTT
>-|TRBV19|TRBJ2-5
CASSTRRGREETQYF
TGTGCCAGTAGTACTCGTAGGGGGAGGGAAGAGACCCAGTACTTC